This T cell receptor (beta chain) came from a study of shared clonotypes between healthy human individuals. TCRdb's table, derived via immunoSEQ multiplex PCR, lists solely in-frame clones and lacks some. The profile shows about 2.4 million clones, over 85% of them singletons. The V gene end was trimmed by 5 bases and the J gene end by 5 bases; junction bases not matched to a gene: 23. The CDR3 consists of 20 residues. The germline V gene has CDR1 SGHVS and CDR2 FQNEAQ. The chain uses TRBV7-8 and TRBJ1-4, with 7 bases fitting TRBD1. Sequenced input: naive CD4+ T cells from PBMCs. Subset described: CD45RA+ positively selected. The clonotype was recovered from a man in his late teens or twenties in good health. Some clones in this sample may be carry-over from other donors' samples. The CDR3 nucleotides are TGTGCCAGCAGCCCCTGGGACAGATGGGGGAAGACGGTGTGGAATGAAAAACTGTTTTTT. Translation gives CASSPWDRWGKTVWNEKLFF.